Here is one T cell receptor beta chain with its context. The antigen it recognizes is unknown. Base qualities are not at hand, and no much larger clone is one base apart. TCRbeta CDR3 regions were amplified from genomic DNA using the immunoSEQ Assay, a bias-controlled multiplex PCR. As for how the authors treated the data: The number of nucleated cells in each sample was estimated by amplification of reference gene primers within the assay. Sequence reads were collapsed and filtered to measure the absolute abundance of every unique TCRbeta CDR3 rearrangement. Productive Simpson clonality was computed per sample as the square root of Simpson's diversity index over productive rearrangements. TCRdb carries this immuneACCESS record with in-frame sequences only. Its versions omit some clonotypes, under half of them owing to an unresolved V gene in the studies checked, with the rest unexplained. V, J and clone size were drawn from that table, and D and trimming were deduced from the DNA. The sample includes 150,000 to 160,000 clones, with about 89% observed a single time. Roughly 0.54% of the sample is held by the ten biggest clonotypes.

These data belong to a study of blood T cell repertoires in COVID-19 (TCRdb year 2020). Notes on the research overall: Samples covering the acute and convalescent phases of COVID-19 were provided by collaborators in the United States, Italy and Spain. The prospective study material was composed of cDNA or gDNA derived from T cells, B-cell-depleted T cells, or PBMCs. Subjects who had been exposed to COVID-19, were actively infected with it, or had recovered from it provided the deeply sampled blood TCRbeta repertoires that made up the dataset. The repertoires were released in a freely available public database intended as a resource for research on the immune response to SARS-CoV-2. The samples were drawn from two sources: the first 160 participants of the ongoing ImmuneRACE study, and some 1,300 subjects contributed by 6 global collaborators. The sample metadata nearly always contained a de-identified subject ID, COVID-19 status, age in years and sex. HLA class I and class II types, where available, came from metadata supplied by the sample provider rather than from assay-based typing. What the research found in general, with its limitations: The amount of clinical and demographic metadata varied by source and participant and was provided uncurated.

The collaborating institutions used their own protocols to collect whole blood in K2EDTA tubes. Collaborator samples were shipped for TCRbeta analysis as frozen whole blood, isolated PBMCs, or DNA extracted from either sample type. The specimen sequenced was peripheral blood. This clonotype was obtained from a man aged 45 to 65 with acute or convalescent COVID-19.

The nucleotide sequence is given as TGTGCCACCAGCGGATCAGGGATCGGTGGCTACACCTTC. This sequence encodes CATSGSGIGGYTF. This sequence uses TRBV15 and TRBJ1-2; tentative D gene TRBD1, with 5 bases matching. V sheds 5 bases and J sheds 7 bases, leaving 14 bases between their ends. Including the terminal cysteine and phenylalanine, the CDR3 comprises 13 residues. Only the CDR3 part of the read is kept: 39 bases, read in frame from the first base. CDR1 and CDR2 (LNHNV, YYDKDF) derive from the germline V gene (reference sequence). Reference TRBV15 and TRBJ1-2 genes cover what lies past the CDR3, so the full variable domain is DAMVIQNPRYQVTQFGKPVTLSCSQTLNHNVMYWYQQKSSQAPKLLFHYYDKDFNNEADTPDNFQSRRPNTSFCFLDIRSPGLGDTAMYLCATSGSGIGGYTFGSGTRLTVV.